The text below deals with one T cell receptor (beta chain). Authors' processing steps: Reference gene primer amplification yielded estimated nucleated cell counts. Repertoires were generated with immunoSEQ multiplex PCR, while TCRdb's copy carries only in-frame clones and drops some. The DNA was the basis for D and trimming; V, J and clone size are from that table. The table shows approximately 200,000 clones, with about nine tenths occurring only once. The sample comes from a study of blood T cell repertoires in COVID-19. The CDR3 totals 17 residues. With 1 base clipped from V and 0 bases from J, the junction kept 3 bases outside the gene matches. Germline V gene sequence: CDR1 MGHRA, CDR2 YSYEKL.

This receptor was identified in a man younger than 40 who had recovered from COVID-19. The chain links TRBV4-1 to TRBJ2-3; 11 bases map to TRBD2. The sequenced sample was PBMCs or T cells enriched from blood (not recorded which). The CDR3 reads CASSQAGLAVSTDTQYF. Written as DNA, the CDR3 is TGCGCCAGCAGCCAAGCGGGACTAGCGGTTAGCACAGATACGCAGTATTTT.